This passage covers 31 T cell receptor beta chains from one sample sequenced in a study of radiotherapy plus CTLA-4 blockade in lung cancer. Some clones are missing from TCRdb's copy, which holds only in-frame ones; the method was immunoSEQ multiplex PCR. The sample yields about 95,000 clones, about 81% seen once. Specimen: peripheral blood, collected from a patient treated with radiotherapy plus ipilimumab. These TCRs come from a human donor with non-small cell lung cancer who had a partial response to radiotherapy plus ipilimumab.

This chain joins TRBV7-3 and TRBJ2-3; TRBD2 matches 7 bases. From germline, CDR1 is SGHTA and CDR2 FQGTGA. The CDR3 sequence is 13 residues long. V was clipped by 5 bases and J by 4 bases; unmatched bases: 3. Here the CDR3 reads CASSGGSADTQYF. CDR3 coding DNA: TGTGCCAGCAGCGGCGGGAGTGCAGATACGCAGTATTTT.

This chain connects TRBV11-1 to TRBJ2-5; TRBD1 matches at 8 bases. Per the germline V gene, CDR1 is SGHAT and CDR2 is FQDESV (reference sequence). The CDR3 consists of 15 residues. Trimming removed 1 base from V and 1 base from J; junction bases left unmatched: 2. The CDR3 DNA sequence: TGTGCCAGCAGCTTAGGAGACAGGGGCCAAGAGACCCAGTACTTC. Translated: CASSLGDRGQETQYF.

This chain uses TRBV29-1 with TRBJ2-5; 12 bases line up with TRBD1. This CDR3 has 13 amino acids. V was clipped by 5 bases and J by 4 bases; unmatched bases: 2. The germline gives CDR1 SQVTM, CDR2 ANQGSEA. The CDR3 here is CSVRDRGRETQYF. For the CDR3, the DNA is TGCAGCGTTCGGGACAGGGGGCGAGAGACCCAGTACTTC.

This clone showed up many times. The V gene is TRBV7-9, the J gene TRBJ2-5, with a weak D call TRBD2 (5 bases). Per the germline V gene, CDR1 is SEHNR and CDR2 is FQNEAQ (reference sequence). V shed 1 base and J shed 9 bases, with 21 bases lying between them. This CDR3 contains 16 residues. The CDR3 region is CASSLELTGLRGSQYF. The DNA of the CDR3 is TGTGCCAGCAGCTTAGAGTTGACCGGGCTAAGAGGGTCCCAGTACTTC.

This chain links TRBV5-1 with TRBJ2-5; TRBD1 aligns across 8 bases. CDR3 length: 14 residues. CDR1 and CDR2 from the germline V gene are SGHRS and YFSETQ. V dropped 4 bases and J dropped 2; count of bases not matched to a gene: 4. CDR3 in DNA: TGCGCCAGCAGCACGGGACAGGAACAAGAGACCCAGTACTTC. As protein: CASSTGQEQETQYF.

The chain recombines TRBV29-1 with TRBJ2-3; TRBD1 agrees at 7 bases. The CDR3 is 12 residues long. With 7 bases clipped from V and 4 bases from J, the junction kept 5 bases outside the gene matches. Germline V CDR1 and CDR2: SQVTM, ANQGSEA. The CDR3 DNA sequence: TGCAGCGCCAACAGGGGAGCAGATACGCAGTATTTT. Amino acids: CSANRGADTQYF.

The chain couples TRBV7-2 to TRBJ1-2; D may be TRBD1 (6 bases). The CDR3 has 15 amino acids. V lost 0 bases and J lost 7, with 15 bases in between. Germline values: CDR1 SGHTA, CDR2 FQGNSA. The CDR3 coding sequence is TGTGCCAGCAGCTTAGCCCTGCCAGGGGTTAGTGGCTACACCTTC. Its protein product is CASSLALPGVSGYTF.

The chain employs TRBV29-1 and TRBJ1-1; tentative D call: TRBD1 (5 bases). The CDR3 is 12 amino acids. The germline gives CDR1 SQVTM, CDR2 ANQGSEA. Trimming shortened V by 5 bases and J by 6 bases, and 13 bases separated the two germline ends. The CDR3 nucleotides read TGCAGCGTTCAATCCTGGGGGGCTGAAGCTTTCTTT. This gives the protein CSVQSWGAEAFF.

The J gene is TRBJ1-6, the V gene TRBV5-1; D not resolved. The CDR3 has 15 amino acids. Trimming pared 0 bases from V and 6 bases from J, leaving 10 bases between. Germline values: CDR1 SGHRS, CDR2 YFSETQ. The CDR3 bases are TGCGCCAGCAGCTTGGCACGGACTTCTAATTCACCCCTCCACTTT. This translates into CASSLARTSNSPLHF.

This clone has only a few counts. This chain uses TRBV5-1 with TRBJ2-3; possibly TRBD2 for D (5 bases). V was cut by 0 bases and J by 1 base, with 6 bases left in between. This CDR3 region has 14 residues. Germline values: CDR1 SGHRS, CDR2 YFSETQ. CDR3 DNA sequence: TGCGCCAGCAGCTTGGACGGGGGCACAGATACGCAGTATTTT. Translating it yields CASSLDGGTDTQYF.

This clone has just a few counts. The chain uses TRBV6-1 and TRBJ1-4; D not certain. Germline V gives CDR1 MNHNS, CDR2 SASEGT. V was pared by 7 bases and J by 0 bases, with 9 bases between. This CDR3 spans 14 amino acids. The CDR3 DNA sequence: TGTGCCAGCATCCCAACAACAACTAATGAAAAACTGTTTTTT. This encodes CASIPTTTNEKLFF.

The chain has TRBV11-3 and TRBJ2-7; D possibly corresponds to TRBD1 (6 bases). V was cut by 0 bases and J by 8 bases, with 11 bases left in between. The germline V gene has CDR1 SGHNT and CDR2 YENEEA. The CDR3 totals 13 residues. The CDR3 DNA sequence: TGTGCCAGCAGCTTAGATCAGTGGGGGCAGCAGTACTTC. This encodes CASSLDQWGQQYF.

The chain links TRBV7-6 to TRBJ2-7; 7 bases are a match to TRBD1. The V segment lost 2 bases and the J segment 1 base; nucleotides outside the gene matches: 2. The germline gives CDR1 SGHVS, CDR2 FNYEAQ. This CDR3 comprises 14 residues. CDR3: CASSLTQGSYEQYF. For the CDR3, the DNA is TGTGCCAGCAGCTTAACACAGGGGTCCTACGAGCAGTACTTC.

The chain joins TRBV10-3 to TRBJ2-1; 9 bases map to TRBD1. This CDR3 spans 14 amino acids. Germline CDR1 is ENHRY and CDR2 is SYGVKD. The J segment lost 4 bases and the V segment lost 11 bases, leaving 9 bases of the junction unmatched. Here the CDR3 DNA reads TGTGCCGCCCGGCCGGGACAGGGTTACAATGAGCAGTTCTTC. As protein: CAARPGQGYNEQFF.

Only one count was recorded for this clone. The chain has TRBV12-5 and TRBJ1-2; a possible D gene is TRBD1 (5 bases). Trimming pared 6 bases from V and 5 bases from J, leaving 13 bases between. This CDR3 is built from 13 residues. In germline, CDR1 is LGHNT, CDR2 FRNRAP. In nucleotides, the CDR3 is TGTGCTAGTGGGGACCCGGGGGTTTATGGCTACACCTTC. It encodes CASGDPGVYGYTF.

This chain links TRBV6-4 with TRBJ2-2, with 10 bases that match TRBD2. Germline trimming cut 7 bases from V and 6 bases from J; bases unmatched to any gene: 20. CDR3 length equals 19 residues. Germline V gives CDR1 MRHNA, CDR2 SNTAGT. The CDR3 sequence: CASNLRVTSGVWGAGELFF. The CDR3 coding sequence is TGTGCCAGCAATCTGAGGGTTACTAGCGGGGTTTGGGGTGCCGGGGAGCTGTTTTTT.

This chain's CDR3 is CASSLGALYNEQFF. CDR3 DNA: TGTGCCAGCAGCTTAGGGGCCCTCTACAATGAGCAGTTCTTC. V and J are TRBV11-2 and TRBJ2-1; D is uncertain. Per the germline V gene, CDR1 is SGHAT and CDR2 is FQNNGV. V was shortened by 1 base and J by 3 bases, with 7 bases between the two germline ends. The CDR3 length is 14 residues. Full variable domain (missing parts from reference TRBV11-2 and TRBJ2-1): EAGVAQSPRYKIIEKRQSVAFWCNPISGHATLYWYQQILGQGPKLLIQFQNNGVVDDSQLPKDRFSAERLKGVDSTLKIQPAKLEDSAVYLCASSLGALYNEQFFGPGTRLTVL.

V is TRBV28 and J is TRBJ2-5; 14 nucleotides align to TRBD2. The CDR3 spans 17 residues. Trimming took 5 bases from V and 1 from J; bases not matched to a gene: 6. Germline-derived CDR1 and CDR2 are MDHEN and SYDVKM. CDR3 loop: CASSTGTSGRLQETQYF. In DNA form, the CDR3 reads TGTGCCAGCAGTACCGGGACTAGCGGGAGACTCCAAGAGACCCAGTACTTC.

The chain has TRBV7-3 and TRBJ2-1; perhaps TRBD2 as D (5 bases). The CDR3 has 15 amino acids. V shed 5 bases and J shed 6 bases, with 17 bases lying between them. CDR1 is SGHTA, CDR2 FQGTGA, per germline. The CDR3 spells CASSPLVSTFNEQFF. The CDR3 nucleotides read TGTGCCAGCAGCCCACTAGTCTCTACTTTCAATGAGCAGTTCTTC.

This clone was detected only once. For the CDR3, the DNA is TGCGCCAGCAGTGAGCCCCCTTGGCGAGACACCTCCTACGAGCAGTACTTC. It specifies CASSEPPWRDTSYEQYF. The chain links TRBV10-1 to TRBJ2-7, with D hard to call. The CDR3 is made up of 17 amino acids. V was cut by 2 bases and J by 0 bases, with 17 bases left in between. Germline CDR1 and CDR2: WNHNN and SYGVQD (reference sequence).

The rearrangement uses TRBV5-5 and TRBJ2-5, with D maybe TRBD1 (6 bases). V was trimmed by 3 bases and J by 2 bases, leaving 11 bases between them. The germline V gene has CDR1 SGHKS and CDR2 YYEKEE (reference sequence). The CDR3 length is 14 residues. As DNA, the CDR3 is TGTGCCAGCAGCTGGAGACAGGTTCAAGAGACCCAGTACTTC. The encoded protein is CASSWRQVQETQYF.

The V and J genes are TRBV21-1 and TRBJ2-7; the table's TRBD1 call for D was not verified on the DNA. TRBV21-1 is described as a pseudogene. There are 14 residues in the CDR3. Here the CDR3 reads CASSEGAGPREQYF. The DNA for the CDR3 is TGTGCCAGCAGCGAAGGGGCAGGCCCCCGCGAGCAGTACTTC.

The V call is TRBV11-2, the J call TRBJ2-1; 10 bases agree with TRBD2. The germline gives CDR1 SGHAT, CDR2 FQNNGV. The CDR3 covers 14 residues. V was clipped by 5 bases and J by 7 bases; unmatched bases: 5. This chain's CDR3 is CASSQASGSNEQFF. The CDR3 DNA is TGTGCCAGCAGCCAAGCTAGCGGGAGTAATGAGCAGTTCTTC.

V is TRBV6-1 and J is TRBJ2-3; perhaps TRBD2 as D (6 bases). Germline V gene lookup returns CDR1 MNHNS and CDR2 SASEGT. V shed 7 bases and J shed 5 bases, with 13 bases lying between them. The length of the CDR3 is 13 residues. As DNA, the CDR3 is TGTGCCAGCATCCAACGAGCGGGAGATACGCAGTATTTT. Encoded protein: CASIQRAGDTQYF.

V gene TRBV28 combines with J gene TRBJ1-5; no definite D call. The germline V and J ends were trimmed by 3 bases and 1 base, with 10 bases remaining between them. CDR3 length: 15 residues. Per germline, CDR1 MDHEN and CDR2 SYDVKM. CDR3 sequence (DNA): TGTGCCAGCAGTTTCGGGGAAAAGAGCAATCAGCCCCAGCATTTT. This encodes CASSFGEKSNQPQHF.

This rearrangement joins TRBV9 to TRBJ2-1, with D unclear. Germline values: CDR1 SGDLS, CDR2 YYNGEE. CDR3 size: 16 residues. The V end lost 0 bases, the J end lost 0 bases, and 10 bases lay between the germline ends. This chain's CDR3 is CASSVGGISSYNEQFF. CDR3 DNA sequence: TGTGCCAGCAGCGTAGGAGGAATTAGCTCCTACAATGAGCAGTTCTTC.

This chain links TRBV9 with TRBJ2-3, with a possible D match to TRBD1 (5 bases). Trimming stripped 4 bases from V and 8 bases from J, with 29 bases between. The germline V gene encodes CDR1 SGDLS and CDR2 YYNGEE. This CDR3 is built from 18 residues. The CDR3 sequence: CASSRENPQAAGFGTQYF. CDR3 sequence (DNA): TGTGCCAGCAGCCGCGAAAATCCACAGGCCGCCGGTTTTGGTACGCAGTATTTT.

Only a few counts were recorded for this clone. The rearrangement joins TRBV5-4 to TRBJ1-1, with D uncertain. CDR1 SGHNT and CDR2 YYREEE come from the germline V gene (reference sequence). The CDR3 loop spans 13 amino acids. V was clipped by 2 bases and J by 1 base, with 6 bases between them. CDR3 nucleotide sequence: TGTGCCAGCAGCTTTCAGGAGAACACTGAAGCTTTCTTT. This encodes CASSFQENTEAFF.

The chain employs TRBV19 and TRBJ2-2; tentatively, D is TRBD1 (5 bases). This CDR3 comprises 16 residues. Germline V lookup: CDR1 LNHDA, CDR2 SQIVND (reference sequence). Trimming left V 5 bases short and J 1 base short, with 14 bases between. In DNA, the CDR3 is TGTGCCAGTAGTGCCCGACAGACGCTGAACACCGGGGAGCTGTTTTTT. This codes for CASSARQTLNTGELFF.

This chain connects TRBV28 to TRBJ2-3, with TRBD2 matching 9 bases. V gave up 7 bases and J gave up 0 bases; unmatched junction bases: 11. CDR3 size: 17 residues. The germline CDR1 and CDR2 sequences are MDHEN and SYDVKM. For the CDR3, the DNA is TGTGCCAGCATCAAAGGGGGTAGCGGGGGTAGCACAGATACGCAGTATTTT. It codes for CASIKGGSGGSTDTQYF.

The V gene is TRBV19, the J gene TRBJ1-5, with D tentatively TRBD1 (5 bases). Germline V gives CDR1 LNHDA, CDR2 SQIVND (reference sequence). The length of the CDR3 is 16 residues. V shed 1 base and J shed 0 bases, with 10 bases lying between them. The CDR3 is CASSIGRDYSNQPQHF. In DNA form, the CDR3 reads TGTGCCAGTAGTATAGGCAGGGATTATAGCAATCAGCCCCAGCATTTT.